The 10 T cell receptor beta chains below come from one sample, sequenced in a study of regulatory dendritic cells for organ transplantation. The data were produced by immunoSEQ multiplex PCR, yet TCRdb's version contains in-frame clones alone and is incomplete. The table includes about 12,000 clones, roughly 91% detected once. The antigens of these receptors remain unknown. Allogeneic regulatory or mature dendritic cells were co-cultured for less than six days with CFSE-labeled sorted T cells at 1:10. Sequenced: naive CD8+ T cells from blood cultured with regulatory dendritic cells. Documented subset: CD45RA+ naive T cells. Receptors originate from a human donor in good health.

V is TRBV2 and J is TRBJ1-5, with D perhaps TRBD1 (5 bases). CDR3 size: 12 residues. The ends were cut back, 6 bases at V and 9 bases at J, with 12 bases in the middle. Germline V CDR1 and CDR2: SNHLY, FYNNEI. The DNA for the CDR3 is TGTGCCAGCAGGGGGACTGGGGGGCCCCAGCATTTT. Its protein is CASRGTGGPQHF.

In regard to this clone: At one end, the junction sequence differs from germline, possibly due to a read error. The V and J genes are TRBV23-1 and TRBJ2-7; 8 bases match TRBD2. TRBV23-1 is designated an ORF whose function remains uncertain. CDR3 length equals 11 residues. The CDR3 spells CASSQTSGGGF. CDR3 DNA sequence: TGCGCCAGCAGTCAAACCAGCGGGGGCGGCTTC.

The chain couples TRBV27 to TRBJ2-7, with a weak D call TRBD1 (5 bases). Deletions cut 2 bases from V and 1 base from J, with 12 bases between. Germline lookup yields CDR1 MNHEY and CDR2 SMNVEV (reference sequence). This CDR3 has 15 residues. The CDR3 nucleotides are TGTGCCAGCAGTTTAACCAGGGATTATTCCTACGAGCAGTACTTC. Its protein product is CASSLTRDYSYEQYF.

J is TRBJ2-1 and V is TRBV9; D is ambiguous. Trimming took 6 bases from V and 0 from J, leaving 10 bases between them. From germline, CDR1 is SGDLS and CDR2 YYNGEE. The CDR3 runs 14 residues. The CDR3: CASTPLSSYNEQFF. As DNA, the CDR3 is TGTGCCAGCACCCCTCTAAGCTCCTACAATGAGCAGTTCTTC.

This sequence joins TRBV13 and TRBJ2-1; D uncertain. Trimming took 0 bases from V and 9 from J, leaving 9 bases between them. CDR1 is PRHDT, CDR2 FYEKMQ, per germline (reference sequence). This CDR3 spans 13 amino acids. Here the CDR3 DNA reads TGTGCCAGCAGCTTAGGTGGACGGAGTGAGCAGTTCTTC. Protein product: CASSLGGRSEQFF.

The rearrangement uses TRBV27 and TRBJ2-7, with 11 bases fitting TRBD1. In germline, CDR1 is MNHEY, CDR2 SMNVEV (reference sequence). CDR3 length: 14 residues. V lost 6 bases and J lost 6; bases outside the gene matches: 7. The CDR3 bases are TGTGCCAGCAGGCCGGGACAGGGGGTCGGCGAGCAGTACTTC. Translated: CASRPGQGVGEQYF.

This clone was seen a single time. The chain couples TRBV5-1 to TRBJ2-6, with D hard to call. The germline gives CDR1 SGHRS, CDR2 YFSETQ. Trimming took 2 bases from V and 0 from J, leaving 15 bases between them. The CDR3 has 18 residues. The CDR3 nucleotides are TGCGCCAGCAGCTTCAAACCCGTAACCATCTCTGGGGCCAACGTCCTGACTTTC. Translating gives CASSFKPVTISGANVLTF.

The CDR3 loop is CASSVGQLVYEQYF. The CDR3 nucleotides are TGTGCCAGCAGTGTCGGACAGTTGGTCTACGAGCAGTACTTC. This rearrangement joins TRBV6-1 to TRBJ2-7; the D gene is possibly TRBD1 (6 bases). Germline V gives CDR1 MNHNS, CDR2 SASEGT. Deletions cut 4 bases from V and 3 bases from J, with 13 bases between. The CDR3 is 14 residues long.

The gene calls are TRBV5-1 and TRBJ2-1; D possibly uses TRBD1 or TRBD2 (5 bases each). Germline V gene sequence: CDR1 SGHRS, CDR2 YFSETQ. The V end was cut by 1 base, the J end by 8 bases, with 19 bases between. The length of the CDR3 is 16 residues. CDR3 coding DNA: TGCGCCAGCAGCTTGTCGTGGAGGTTAAAAGGGGATGAGCAGTTCTTC. Its translation: CASSLSWRLKGDEQFF.

The V gene is TRBV15, the J gene TRBJ2-2; 8 bases map to TRBD1. V lost 5 bases and J lost 3; bases outside the gene matches: 8. Germline CDR1 reads LNHNV; CDR2 reads YYDKDF (reference sequence). The CDR3 is 16 amino acids. The CDR3 DNA follows: TGTGCCACCAGCGACTGGACAGGGCGGGACACCGGGGAGCTGTTTTTT. Its translation: CATSDWTGRDTGELFF.